This TCR beta chain is from a study of T cell clones after liver transplantation. Study outcomes and limitations: Rather than being deleted, graft donor-reactive T cells may have moved into the graft.

Using immunoSEQ multiplex PCR, the repertoire was profiled, and TCRdb retains in-frame clones only, with some absent. The sample has about 100,000 clones, 82% seen once. The CDR3 spans 16 residues. The germline gives CDR1 SQVTM, CDR2 ANQGSEA. The V end lost 4 bases, the J end lost 5 bases, and 23 bases lay between the germline ends. This clone has a single count. What it binds is not known. Sequencing was performed on CD4+ T cells from blood, taken before liver transplant. This chain joins TRBV29-1 and TRBJ1-2; D gene uncertain. The sequence was collected from a human donor who received a liver transplant. In nucleotides, the CDR3 is TGCAGCGTTGCGATCGATGTGAGGGAAAGGACGTATGGCTACACCTTC. This codes for CSVAIDVRERTYGYTF.